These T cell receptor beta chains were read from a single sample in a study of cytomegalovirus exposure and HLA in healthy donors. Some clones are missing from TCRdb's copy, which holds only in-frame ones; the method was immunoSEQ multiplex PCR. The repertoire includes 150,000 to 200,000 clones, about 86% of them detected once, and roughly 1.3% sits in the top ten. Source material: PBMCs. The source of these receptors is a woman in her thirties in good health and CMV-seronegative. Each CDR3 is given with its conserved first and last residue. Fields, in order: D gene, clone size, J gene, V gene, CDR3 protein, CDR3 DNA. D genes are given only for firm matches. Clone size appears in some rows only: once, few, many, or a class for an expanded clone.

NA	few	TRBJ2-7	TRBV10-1	CASSETLVSEQYF	TGCGCCAGCAGTGAGACCCTAGTAAGCGAGCAGTACTTC
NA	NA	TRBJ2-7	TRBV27	CASWRDSTYEQYF	TGTGCCTCCTGGAGGGACAGTACCTACGAGCAGTACTTC
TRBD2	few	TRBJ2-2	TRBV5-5	CASSTSGGAGTGELFF	TGTGCCAGCAGCACTAGCGGGGGGGCGGGCACCGGGGAGCTGTTTTTT
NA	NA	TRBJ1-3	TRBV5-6	CASSLVGTGNTIYF	TGTGCCAGCAGCTTGGTTGGCACTGGAAACACCATATATTTT
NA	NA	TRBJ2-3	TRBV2	CASSGGQITDTQYF	TGTGCCAGCAGTGGCGGCCAGATCACAGATACGCAGTATTTT
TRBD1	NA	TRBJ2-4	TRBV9	CASSQTGDRKNIQYF	TGTGCCAGCAGCCAGACAGGGGACCGCAAAAACATTCAGTACTTC
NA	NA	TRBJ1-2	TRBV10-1	CASSETGGNGYTF	TGCGCCAGCAGTGAGACGGGGGGGAATGGCTACACCTTC
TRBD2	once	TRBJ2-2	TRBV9	CASSSGGRTGELFF	TGTGCCAGCAGCTCGGGAGGGCGCACCGGGGAGCTGTTTTTT
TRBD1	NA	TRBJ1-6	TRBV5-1	CASSSMTGASPLHF	TGCGCCAGCAGCTCTATGACAGGGGCATCACCCCTCCACTTT
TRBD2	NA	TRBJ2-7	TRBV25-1	CASSDPGAGGLEQYF	TGTGCCAGCAGTGACCCAGGGGCGGGGGGGCTGGAGCAGTACTTC
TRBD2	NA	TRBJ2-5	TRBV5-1	CASGSPLAGQETQYF	TGCGCCAGCGGGTCCCCCCTAGCGGGGCAAGAGACCCAGTACTTC
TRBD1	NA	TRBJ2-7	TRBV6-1	CASHPRQGSYEQYF	TGTGCCAGCCACCCTCGACAGGGATCCTACGAGCAGTACTTC
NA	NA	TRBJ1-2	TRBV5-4	CASSRGNSNGYTF	TGTGCCAGCAGCCGGGGGAATTCAAATGGCTACACCTTC
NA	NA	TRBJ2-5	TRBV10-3	CAISEYLGRKETQYF	TGTGCCATCAGTGAATATCTGGGCAGGAAAGAGACCCAGTACTTC
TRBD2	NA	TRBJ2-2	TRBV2	CASSDGLAGGTGELFF	TGTGCCAGCAGTGACGGACTAGCGGGGGGGACCGGGGAGCTGTTTTTT
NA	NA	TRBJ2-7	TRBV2	CASYIGVYSYEQYF	TGTGCCAGCTATATCGGGGTTTACTCCTACGAGCAGTACTTC
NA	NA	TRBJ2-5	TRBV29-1	CSVVTRGDLTQYF	TGCAGCGTTGTGACAAGGGGCGACTTGACCCAGTACTTC
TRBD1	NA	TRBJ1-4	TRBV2	CASRSDRGREKLFF	TGTGCCAGCAGAAGTGACAGGGGGCGCGAAAAACTGTTTTTT
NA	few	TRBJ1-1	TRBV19	CASSSPGGGMNTEAFF	TGTGCCAGTAGTAGCCCCGGGGGAGGCATGAACACTGAAGCTTTCTTT
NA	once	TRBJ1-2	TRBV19	CASSTSLYGYTF	TGTGCCAGTTCGACAAGCCTTTATGGCTACACCTTC
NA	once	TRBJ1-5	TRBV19	CASSIAGFTLTQHF	TGTGCCAGTAGTATAGCAGGGTTTACCCTGACCCAGCATTTT
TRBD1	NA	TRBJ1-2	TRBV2	CASSEGRGIYGYTF	TGTGCCAGCAGTGAAGGCAGGGGGATTTATGGCTACACCTTC
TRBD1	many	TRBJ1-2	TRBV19	CASSISSGGYGYTF	TGTGCCAGTAGTATAAGCTCAGGGGGCTATGGCTACACCTTC
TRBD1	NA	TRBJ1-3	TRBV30	CAWTGTVSGNTIYF	TGTGCCTGGACCGGGACAGTGAGTGGAAACACCATATATTTT
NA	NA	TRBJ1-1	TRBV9	CASSARQNTEAFF	TGTGCCAGCAGCGCGCGACAGAACACTGAAGCTTTCTTT
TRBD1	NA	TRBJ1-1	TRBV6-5	CASSSRTGLNTEAFF	TGTGCCAGCAGTTCCAGGACAGGGCTGAACACTGAAGCTTTCTTT
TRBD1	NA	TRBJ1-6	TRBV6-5	CASSIGQAGYSPLHF	TGTGCCAGCAGCATAGGACAGGCGGGTTATTCACCCCTCCACTTT
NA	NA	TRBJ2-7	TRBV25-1	CASSEWGGLREQYF	TGTGCCAGCAGTGAATGGGGGGGGCTCAGGGAGCAGTACTTC
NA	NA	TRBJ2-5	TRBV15	CATSSGGAQETQYF	TGTGCCACCAGCAGTGGGGGGGCCCAAGAGACCCAGTACTTC
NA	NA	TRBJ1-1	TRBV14	CASSQIALNTEAFF	TGTGCCAGCAGCCAAATAGCCCTCAACACTGAAGCTTTCTTT
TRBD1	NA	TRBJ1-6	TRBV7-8	CASSQQRQGNSPLHF	TGTGCCAGCAGCCAACAAAGACAGGGGAATTCACCCCTCCACTTT
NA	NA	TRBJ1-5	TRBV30	CAWSSGVNQPQHF	TGTGCCTGGAGTTCGGGGGTTAATCAGCCCCAGCATTTT
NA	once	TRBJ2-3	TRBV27	CASSLSFGRPTDTQYF	TGTGCCAGCAGTTTATCTTTCGGTCGTCCGACAGATACGCAGTATTTT
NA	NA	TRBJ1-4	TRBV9	CASSVSGLNEKLFF	TGTGCCAGCAGCGTATCTGGACTAAATGAAAAACTGTTTTTT
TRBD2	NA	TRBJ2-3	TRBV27	CASRPSGGPTDTQYF	TGTGCCAGCAGACCCAGCGGGGGGCCTACAGATACGCAGTATTTT
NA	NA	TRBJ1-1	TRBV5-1	CASSLQGNTEAFF	TGCGCCAGCAGCTTGCAGGGTAACACTGAAGCTTTCTTT
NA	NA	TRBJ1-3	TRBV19	CASSIVTASGNTIYF	TGTGCCAGTAGTATCGTGACAGCCTCTGGAAACACCATATATTTT
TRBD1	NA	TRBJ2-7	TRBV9	CASSVTYRGGYEQYF	TGTGCCAGCAGCGTTACGTACAGGGGTGGGTACGAGCAGTACTTC
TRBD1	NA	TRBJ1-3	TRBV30	CAWGQGPSGNTIYF	TGTGCCTGGGGACAGGGTCCCTCTGGAAACACCATATATTTT
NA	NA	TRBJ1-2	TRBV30	CAWKHRDGYTF	TGTGCCTGGAAACACAGGGATGGCTACACCTTC
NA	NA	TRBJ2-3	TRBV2	CASRDRGDTQYF	TGTGCCAGCAGAGATAGGGGGGATACGCAGTATTTT
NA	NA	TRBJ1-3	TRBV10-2	CASSGPAGAGNTIYF	TGCGCCAGCAGTGGGCCGGCGGGGGCTGGAAACACCATATATTTT
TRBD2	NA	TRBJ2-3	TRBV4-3	CASSPRTSGGPDTQYF	TGCGCCAGCAGCCCTAGGACTAGCGGGGGTCCAGATACGCAGTATTTT
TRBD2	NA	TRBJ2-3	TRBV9	CASSAEGRERGAWDTQYF	TGTGCCAGCAGCGCCGAGGGAAGGGAGCGGGGGGCCTGGGATACGCAGTATTTT
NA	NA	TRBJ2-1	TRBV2	CASTPSRLVGKQFF	TGTGCCAGCACCCCCTCGCGACTAGTGGGTAAGCAGTTCTTC
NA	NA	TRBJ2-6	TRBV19	CATTSVGAGANVLTF	TGTGCCACCACAAGCGTAGGTGCTGGGGCCAACGTCCTGACTTTC
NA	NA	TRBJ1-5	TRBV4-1	CASSQGGTSISGPQHF	TGCGCCAGCAGCCAGGGGGGGACATCTATTTCTGGGCCCCAGCATTTT
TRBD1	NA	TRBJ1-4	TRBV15	CATSRGVGTEEKLFF	TGTGCCACCAGCAGGGGTGTGGGGACAGAAGAAAAACTGTTTTTT
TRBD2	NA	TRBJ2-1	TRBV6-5	CASSPLAGPQGEQFF	TGTGCCAGCAGCCCGCTAGCGGGACCTCAGGGGGAGCAGTTCTTC
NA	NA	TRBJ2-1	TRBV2	CAYANTYNEQFF	TGTGCCTACGCCAACACCTACAATGAGCAGTTCTTC
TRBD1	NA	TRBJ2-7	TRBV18	CASSPQPLTGEIAVEQYF	TGTGCCAGCTCACCACAACCCCTGACAGGGGAAATCGCAGTCGAGCAGTACTTC
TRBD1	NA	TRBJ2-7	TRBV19	CASSRTGAYEQYF	TGTGCCAGTAGTAGGACAGGGGCCTACGAGCAGTACTTC
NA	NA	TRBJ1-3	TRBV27	CASSPSRTASGNTIYF	TGTGCCAGCAGTCCCTCCCGGACAGCCTCTGGAAACACCATATATTTT
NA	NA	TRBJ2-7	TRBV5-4	CASSLGGGYYEQYF	TGTGCCAGCAGCTTGGGGGGGGGCTACTACGAGCAGTACTTC